Given below is one TCR beta chain in context. No cognate antigen has been identified for it. There are no base qualities to consult, and no much larger clone falls within one base. Libraries came from the immunoSEQ multiplex PCR assay. Adaptive Biotechnology amplified the CDR3 regions from genomic DNA with a two-step multiplex PCR designed to control amplification bias. The first PCR used primers for every V and J gene segment; the second PCR added barcodes and Illumina adapters. CDR3 libraries were sequenced on an Illumina instrument. Concerning the study's data processing: The analysis used both the pipelines supplied by the vendor and custom analysis of the raw data in R/Bioconductor with R version 3.3.0. Clonality, ranging from 0 to 1, was calculated as the inverse of the normalised Shannon entropy of all productive clones. The repertoire share taken up by the top 100 clones defined high-frequency clones, and only clones that passed a 95% confidence test were kept. Overlap between samples was measured with the Morisita-Horn index, while repertoire diversity was measured with the Simpson index. The source is immuneACCESS, and TCRdb retained only in-frame sequences with V and J called. Part of the clones is not carried over; for the studies checked, unresolved V genes explain less than half of this, and the remainder is unexplained. V, J and clone size reflect that table, while D and trimming were determined from the DNA. The sample records 15,000 or so clones, 65% to 80% of which are singletons. Roughly 14% of the sample lies in the top ten.

This entry comes from a study of T cell repertoires in ileal Crohn's disease (dated by TCRdb to the late 2010s). For the study in its entirety: Median disease duration was roughly eight years, and about 40% of patients were identified as active smokers at the time of surgery. The study was conducted in parallel with a multicentre cohort built to find predictors of early endoscopic recurrence after ileocolonic resection. Endoscopic postoperative recurrence was defined as a Rutgeerts score above i0. TCR repertoire analysis was performed in roughly 50 Crohn's disease patients drawn from a prospective multicentre cohort. A total of 171 mucosal samples from some 57 patients were sequenced, collected from several sites on the surgical specimen and at postoperative endoscopy. For commercial TCRB immunosequencing, roughly 0.5 micrograms of biopsy DNA were submitted for each sample. Postoperative therapy was given to about half of the patients, with thiopurines administered to 11 patients and anti-TNF agents administered to 18 patients. The M0 samples consisted of biopsies taken from the inflamed part of the ileum within the surgical resection specimen. Surgery was performed for a complication in all patients, with stricturing disease in 61% and penetrating disease in approximately 40%.

This specimen's time point label, interpreted: inflamed ileum from the surgical specimen. To be eligible, patients had to be adults with ileal or ileocolonic Crohn's disease and an indication for ileocolonic resection. Whole ileal mucosal biopsies were stored frozen at -80°C before DNA extraction. A TRizol-based method was used to extract genomic DNA from the frozen whole biopsies, and the DNA was quantified with a NanoDrop 2000 spectrophotometer. The full study reports these points: Compared with CD4 T cells, sorted CD8 T cells contained more high-frequency clones, which suggests that the mucosal expansions were mostly CD8. A significantly higher proportion of clonal expansions was observed in active smokers at surgery than in non-smokers (approximately 28% vs 17%, p=0.02). Only a subgroup of patients, of unstated size, had their mucosal CD4 and CD8 T cells sorted and sequenced. Endoscopic recurrence was found to be associated with higher high-frequency clone percentages at surgery, and recurrence was observed in all patients with clonality above 26.8% (18/57).

This TCR was sampled from an adult with Crohn's disease. Sequences were obtained from ileal tissue.

The CDR3 protein: CASTQGPNEKLFF. The DNA is TGCGCCAGCACCCAGGGCCCTAATGAAAAACTGTTTTTT. The chain joins TRBV5-1 to TRBJ1-4; TRBD1 is possibly the D segment (5 matching bases). Including cysteine and phenylalanine, the CDR3 has 13 amino acids. Here the CDR3 DNA is all that survives: 39 bases in frame from base 1. V loses 6 bases, J loses 3 bases, and the germline ends lie 9 bases apart. Sequences SGHRS (CDR1) and YFSETQ (CDR2) are obtained from the germline V gene.